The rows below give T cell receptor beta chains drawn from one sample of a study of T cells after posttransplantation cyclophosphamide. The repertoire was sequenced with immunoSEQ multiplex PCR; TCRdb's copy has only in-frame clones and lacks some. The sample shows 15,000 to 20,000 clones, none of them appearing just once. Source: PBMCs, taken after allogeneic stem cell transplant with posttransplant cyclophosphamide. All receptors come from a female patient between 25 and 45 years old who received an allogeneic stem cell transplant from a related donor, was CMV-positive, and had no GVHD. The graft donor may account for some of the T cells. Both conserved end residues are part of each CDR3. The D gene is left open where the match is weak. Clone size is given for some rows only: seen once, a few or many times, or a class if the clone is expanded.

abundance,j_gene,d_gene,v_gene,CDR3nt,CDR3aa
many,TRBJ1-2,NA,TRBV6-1,TGTGCCAGCACCTTACAGGGCTCGGATGGCCACACCTTC,CASTLQGSDGHTF
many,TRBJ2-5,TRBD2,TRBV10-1,TGCGCCAGCAGTGAGCTAGCGGGACGCCAAGAGACCCAGTACTTC,CASSELAGRQETQYF
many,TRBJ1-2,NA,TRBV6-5,TGTGCCAGCAGTTACGGCAGGGGCAACTATGGCTACACCTTC,CASSYGRGNYGYTF
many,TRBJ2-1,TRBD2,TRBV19,TGTGCCAGTAGTCCCCGTACTAGCGGGAGGTTATACAACAATGAGCAGTTCTTC,CASSPRTSGRLYNNEQFF
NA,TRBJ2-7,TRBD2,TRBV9,TGTGCCAGCAGCGTAGAGGCGGGAGTGGTCTACGAGCAGTACTTC,CASSVEAGVVYEQYF
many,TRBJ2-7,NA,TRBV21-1,TGTGCCAGCAGCAAAGTCCCTAGCGAGCACGAGCAGTACTTC,CASSKVPSEHEQYF
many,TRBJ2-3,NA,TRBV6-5,TGTGCCAGCCACAAGGGGAAAACGCAGTATTTT,CASHKGKTQYF
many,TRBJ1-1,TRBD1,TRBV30,TGTGCCTGGCTAAGGCTGGACAGGGGGACTGAAGCTTTCTTT,CAWLRLDRGTEAFF
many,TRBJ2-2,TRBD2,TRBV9,TGTGCCAGCACCCCAGCGGGAGGCGGTCCCGGGGAGCTGTTTTTT,CASTPAGGGPGELFF
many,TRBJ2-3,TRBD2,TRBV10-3,TGTGCCATCAGTGAGCCCCAACCGGGACTAGTCATAGATACGCAGTATTTT,CAISEPQPGLVIDTQYF
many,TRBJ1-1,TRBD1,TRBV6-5,TGTGCCAGCAGTTATCCGGACAGGGTGAACACTGAAGCTTTCTTT,CASSYPDRVNTEAFF
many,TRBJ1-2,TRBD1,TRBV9,TGTGCCAGCAGCGACGGGACAGACTATGGCTACACCTTC,CASSDGTDYGYTF
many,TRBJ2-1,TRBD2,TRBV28,TGTGCCAGCAGTTCCTTGCCGGGACTAGACCGTCATGAGCAGTTCTTC,CASSSLPGLDRHEQFF
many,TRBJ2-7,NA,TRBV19,TGTGCCAGTAAGAGCGTCAACTCCTACGAGCAGTACTTC,CASKSVNSYEQYF
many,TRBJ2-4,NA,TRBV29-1,TGCAGCGTTGTTAGAGGAATGGCCAAAAACATTCAGTACTTC,CSVVRGMAKNIQYF
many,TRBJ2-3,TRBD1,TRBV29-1,TGCAGCGTTGAGGGGGACAGGGGGCGCCCAGATACGCAGTATTTT,CSVEGDRGRPDTQYF
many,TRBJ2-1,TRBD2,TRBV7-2,TGTGCCAGCAGCTTAGTTTTTAGGGCTATGACTAGCGGGAGTGGTGAGCAGTTCTTC,CASSLVFRAMTSGSGEQFF
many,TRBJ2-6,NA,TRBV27,TGTGCCAGCAGCCGACGTGGCGCTAGATCTTCTGGGGCCAACGTCCTGACTTTC,CASSRRGARSSGANVLTF
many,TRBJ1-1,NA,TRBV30,TGTGCCTGGAGTCAAACGGGAAATACTGAAGCTTTCTTT,CAWSQTGNTEAFF
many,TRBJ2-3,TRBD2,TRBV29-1,TGCAGCGTTGCTTCGACTAGCGGGAAGAGCACAGATACGCAGTATTTT,CSVASTSGKSTDTQYF
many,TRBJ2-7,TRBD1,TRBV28,TGTGCCAGCAGAGGGGACAGGGGGCCACAATTAAGGCAGCAGTACTTC,CASRGDRGPQLRQQYF
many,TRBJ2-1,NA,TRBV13,TGTGCCAGCAGCTTAAGGGAGGGGTTACAGGGGCAGTTCTTC,CASSLREGLQGQFF
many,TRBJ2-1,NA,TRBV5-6,TGTGCCAGCAGCCTTTCAGCGGCAGAAGGCTACAATGAGCAGTTCTTC,CASSLSAAEGYNEQFF
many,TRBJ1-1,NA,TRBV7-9,TGTGCCAGCAGCTTTTTGGGGGGAGCTTTCTTT,CASSFLGGAFF
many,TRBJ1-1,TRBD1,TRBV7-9,TGTGCCAGCAGCCCGAGGGACAGATACATGAACACTGAAGCTTTCTTT,CASSPRDRYMNTEAFF
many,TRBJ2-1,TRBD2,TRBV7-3,TGTGCCAGCAGCCGGTCCGGGACTAGCGGGAGGGACTACAATGAGCAGTTCTTC,CASSRSGTSGRDYNEQFF
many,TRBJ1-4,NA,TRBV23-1,TGCGCCAGCAGTCAATCAAGTTGCGGGAGAGGTGAAAAACTGTTTTTT,CASSQSSCGRGEKLFF
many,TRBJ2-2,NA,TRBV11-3,TGTGCCAGCAGCTTAGCGGGGTTAGCGAACACCGGGGAGCTGTTTTTT,CASSLAGLANTGELFF
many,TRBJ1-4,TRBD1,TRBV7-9,TGTGCCAGCAGCTTAGCGTTGGGGACAGTGCCCAATGAAAAACTGTTTTTT,CASSLALGTVPNEKLFF
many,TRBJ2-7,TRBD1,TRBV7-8,TGTGCCAGCAGCACGTTGACAGGGGGAATATACGAGCAGTACTTC,CASSTLTGGIYEQYF
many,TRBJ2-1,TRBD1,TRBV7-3,TGTGCCAGCAGCCCTACCCGGACAGGGGAGAATGAGCAGTTCTTC,CASSPTRTGENEQFF
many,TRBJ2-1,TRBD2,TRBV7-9,TGTGCCAGCAGCACCGGACTAGCGGGAGGGCGTCGGTACAATGAGCAGTTCTTC,CASSTGLAGGRRYNEQFF
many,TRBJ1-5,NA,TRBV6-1,TGTGCCAGCAGTGTTGGCCCCTTTAGCAATCAGCCCCAGCATTTT,CASSVGPFSNQPQHF
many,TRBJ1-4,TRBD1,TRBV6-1,TGTGCCAGCAGTGAAAACAGGGGGCTGGGGGAAAAACTGTTTTTT,CASSENRGLGEKLFF
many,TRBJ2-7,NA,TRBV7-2,TGTGCCAGCAGCTTAGTAGGCAGGGCGACCTACGAGCAGTACTTC,CASSLVGRATYEQYF
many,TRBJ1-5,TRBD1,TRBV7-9,TGTGCCAGCAGCGAGACAGGGTTAGGTCAGCCCCAGCATTTT,CASSETGLGQPQHF
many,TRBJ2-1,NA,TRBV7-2,TGTGCCAGCAGCCCAACAGGAATCTCCTACAATGAGCAGTTCTTC,CASSPTGISYNEQFF
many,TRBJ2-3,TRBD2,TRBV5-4,TGTGCCAGCAGCTTACCACTAGCGGGAGGCACAGATACGCAGTATTTT,CASSLPLAGGTDTQYF
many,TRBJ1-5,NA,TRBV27,TGTGCCAGCAGTTTGAGACAGGAGTTTGTGCCCCAGCATTTT,CASSLRQEFVPQHF
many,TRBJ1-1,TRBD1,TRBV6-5,TGTGCCAGCAGTTACGGACAGGGGAACACTGAAGCTTTCTTT,CASSYGQGNTEAFF
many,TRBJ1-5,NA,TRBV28,TGTGCCAGCAGTTGGGCGACAGTCACCCCCAATCAGCCCCAGCATTTT,CASSWATVTPNQPQHF
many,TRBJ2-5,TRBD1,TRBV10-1,TGCGCCAGCCGACTCGCTAGTCCACGGGACAGGGTCCTGGAGACCCAGTACTTC,CASRLASPRDRVLETQYF
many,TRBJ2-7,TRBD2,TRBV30,TGTGCCTGGAGTAGGGAGGGAGCAGATACTTTC,CAWSREGADTF
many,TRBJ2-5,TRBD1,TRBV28,TGTGCCACCGAGGACAGGCGGCGGGTAGAGACCCAGTACTTC,CATEDRRRVETQYF
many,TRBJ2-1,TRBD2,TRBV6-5,TGTGCCAGCAGCTCAGGGACTAGACCCTACAATGAGCAGTTCTTC,CASSSGTRPYNEQFF
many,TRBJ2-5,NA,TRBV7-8,TGTGCCAGCAGCTTACCGGGGAAGGACCAAGAGACCCAGTACTTC,CASSLPGKDQETQYF
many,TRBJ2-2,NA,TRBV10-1,TGCGCCAGCAGTGAGGGAAGGGGATATACCGGGGAGCTGTTTTTT,CASSEGRGYTGELFF
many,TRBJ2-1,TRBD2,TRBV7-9,TGTGCCAGCAGCTTATATCTAGCGGGAGAGAATGAGCAGTTCTTC,CASSLYLAGENEQFF
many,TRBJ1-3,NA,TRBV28,TGTGCCAGCATCCCGCCCTCGGGTCGCGGAAACACCATATATTTT,CASIPPSGRGNTIYF
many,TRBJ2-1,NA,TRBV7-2,TGTGCCAGCAGCCCTTTTACTAGAAGAGAGTACAATGAGCAGTTCTTC,CASSPFTRREYNEQFF
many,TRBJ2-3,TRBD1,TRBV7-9,TGTGCCAGCAGCACTTGGACAGGGGGCACAGATACGCAGTATTTT,CASSTWTGGTDTQYF
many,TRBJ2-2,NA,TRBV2,TGTGCCAGCAGTGATCTGAACACGAACACCGGGGAGCTGTTTTTT,CASSDLNTNTGELFF
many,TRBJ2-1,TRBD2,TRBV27,TGTGCCAGCAGTAAACTCCTAGCGGGAGGGCCGGACTACAATGAGCAGTTCTTC,CASSKLLAGGPDYNEQFF
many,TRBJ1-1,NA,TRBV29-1,TGCAGCGTTGGTACAAAGAACACTGAAGCTTTCTTT,CSVGTKNTEAFF
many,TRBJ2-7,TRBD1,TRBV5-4,TGTGCCAGCAGCCCCCGACAGGGGAACGACGAGCAGTACTTC,CASSPRQGNDEQYF
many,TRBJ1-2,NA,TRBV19,TGTGCCAGTAGTATTTCCCTACGGGGTAGCTACACCTTC,CASSISLRGSYTF
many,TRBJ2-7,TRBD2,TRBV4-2,TGTGCCAGCAGCTCGGGACTAGCCGACGAGCAGTACTTC,CASSSGLADEQYF